The rows below give T cell receptor beta chains drawn from one sample of a study of blood T cell repertoires in COVID-19. Libraries were prepared by immunoSEQ multiplex PCR; TCRdb keeps only in-frame clonotypes and omits some of them. The table lists some 240,000 clones, roughly 84% of them singletons, with less than 2% in the top ten. The sample consisted of peripheral blood. The receptors were sampled from a woman between 35 and 50 years old who had recovered from COVID-19. Both conserved end residues are part of each CDR3. Each record gives: D gene, clone size, J gene, CDR3 length, V gene, CDR3 protein, CDR3 DNA. D genes are given only for firm matches. A clone size is listed for some rows: how often the clone was seen (once, few, many), or a class if it is expanded.

D: -; size: -; J: TRBJ2-5; length: 13; V: TRBV29-1; CDR3: CSVTGGQLETQYF; DNA: TGCAGCGTGACTGGTGGCCAGTTGGAGACCCAGTACTTC
D: TRBD1; size: -; J: TRBJ1-2; length: 14; V: TRBV28; CDR3: CASSLSGQNYGYTF; DNA: TGTGCCAGCAGTTTATCGGGACAGAACTATGGCTACACCTTC
D: TRBD1; size: -; J: TRBJ1-5; length: 15; V: TRBV19; CDR3: CASKGEDRVNQPQHF; DNA: TGTGCCAGTAAGGGGGAGGACAGGGTCAATCAGCCCCAGCATTTT
D: TRBD1; size: -; J: TRBJ2-1; length: 18; V: TRBV24-1; CDR3: CATSDLPKGQANYNEQFF; DNA: TGTGCCACCAGTGATTTACCGAAGGGACAGGCGAACTACAATGAGCAGTTCTTC
D: -; size: -; J: TRBJ1-2; length: 14; V: TRBV9; CDR3: CASTSTGPNYGYTF; DNA: TGTGCCAGCACCTCGACAGGACCAAACTATGGCTACACCTTC
D: -; size: -; J: TRBJ1-2; length: 14; V: TRBV6-5; CDR3: CASSYGEGGYGYTF; DNA: TGTGCCAGCAGTTACGGGGAAGGGGGCTATGGCTACACCTTC
D: -; size: -; J: TRBJ1-1; length: 14; V: TRBV6-5; CDR3: CASRPDSGNTEAFF; DNA: TGTGCCAGCAGACCGGACAGCGGGAACACTGAAGCTTTCTTT
D: -; size: -; J: TRBJ1-1; length: 11; V: TRBV29-1; CDR3: CSGAVNTEAFF; DNA: TGCAGCGGGGCAGTGAACACTGAAGCTTTCTTT
D: TRBD1; size: -; J: TRBJ1-4; length: 17; V: TRBV15; CDR3: CATSSLPRTGVPEKLFF; DNA: TGTGCCACCAGCAGTTTGCCCAGGACAGGGGTACCTGAAAAACTGTTTTTT
D: -; size: -; J: TRBJ2-5; length: 14; V: TRBV5-1; CDR3: CASSLVGGRETQYF; DNA: TGCGCCAGCAGCTTGGTAGGGGGACGGGAGACCCAGTACTTC
D: -; size: once; J: TRBJ1-1; length: 14; V: TRBV10-1; CDR3: CASQARVIDTEAFF; DNA: TGCGCCAGCCAAGCCAGGGTTATCGACACTGAAGCTTTCTTT
D: -; size: -; J: TRBJ2-3; length: 15; V: TRBV6-5; CDR3: CASSFGQGYTDTQYF; DNA: TGTGCCAGCAGTTTCGGGCAGGGATACACAGATACGCAGTATTTT
D: -; size: -; J: TRBJ2-7; length: 15; V: TRBV3-1/TRBV3-2; CDR3: CASSQGTPYSYEQYF; DNA: TGTGCCAGCAGCCAAGGGACACCGTACTCCTACGAGCAGTACTTC
D: -; size: -; J: TRBJ2-7; length: 12; V: TRBV28; CDR3: CATTDMTYEQYF; DNA: TGTGCCACCACGGACATGACCTACGAGCAGTACTTC
D: TRBD1; size: -; J: TRBJ1-5; length: 15; V: TRBV6-6; CDR3: CASSPAGQGNQPQHF; DNA: TGTGCCAGCAGCCCCGCCGGACAGGGAAATCAGCCCCAGCATTTT
D: -; size: -; J: TRBJ1-1; length: 13; V: TRBV5-5; CDR3: CASSLGGSAEAFF; DNA: TGTGCCAGCAGCTTGGGCGGGTCCGCTGAAGCTTTCTTT
D: -; size: -; J: TRBJ2-2; length: 17; V: TRBV5-1; CDR3: CASSLATVPRVTGELFF; DNA: TGCGCCAGCAGCTTGGCCACGGTTCCACGGGTAACCGGGGAGCTGTTTTTT
D: -; size: -; J: TRBJ1-1; length: 15; V: TRBV10-3; CDR3: CAISGAGSMNTEAFF; DNA: TGTGCCATCAGTGGCGCAGGGTCCATGAACACTGAAGCTTTCTTT
D: -; size: -; J: TRBJ2-5; length: 14; V: TRBV24-1; CDR3: CATSGTTVKETQYF; DNA: TGTGCCACCAGTGGAACGACAGTGAAAGAGACCCAGTACTTC
D: TRBD1; size: -; J: TRBJ2-7; length: 15; V: TRBV5-1; CDR3: CASSPRPGQDYEQYF; DNA: TGCGCCAGCAGCCCTAGACCGGGACAGGACTACGAGCAGTACTTC
D: TRBD1; size: -; J: TRBJ1-5; length: 15; V: TRBV7-2; CDR3: CASSLGRGLGQPQHF; DNA: TGTGCCAGCAGCCTAGGCAGGGGGTTGGGTCAGCCCCAGCATTTT
D: TRBD2; size: -; J: TRBJ2-5; length: 15; V: TRBV6-1; CDR3: CASSESAGGFWAQYF; DNA: TGTGCCAGCAGTGAAAGCGCGGGGGGGTTCTGGGCCCAGTACTTC
D: -; size: -; J: TRBJ2-1; length: 13; V: TRBV23-1; CDR3: CAAPQKTYNEQFF; DNA: TGCGCCGCCCCTCAGAAAACCTACAATGAGCAGTTCTTC
D: TRBD2; size: -; J: TRBJ2-7; length: 16; V: TRBV5-4; CDR3: CASSPSRTRSSYEQYF; DNA: TGTGCCAGCAGCCCATCCCGGACTAGATCTTCCTACGAGCAGTACTTC
D: -; size: -; J: TRBJ1-1; length: 16; V: TRBV4-2; CDR3: CASSRPPTVSDTEAFF; DNA: TGTGCCAGCAGCCGGCCCCCGACAGTTTCTGACACTGAAGCTTTCTTT
D: -; size: -; J: TRBJ2-5; length: 15; V: TRBV24-1; CDR3: CATSDSGYTQETQYF; DNA: TGTGCCACCAGTGATTCGGGGTATACCCAAGAGACCCAGTACTTC
D: -; size: -; J: TRBJ1-5; length: 12; V: TRBV24-1; CDR3: CATSELNQPQHF; DNA: TGTGCCACCAGTGAACTGAATCAGCCCCAGCATTTT
D: -; size: -; J: TRBJ1-4; length: 15; V: TRBV9; CDR3: CASSSKDSSNEKLFF; DNA: TGTGCCAGCAGCTCAAAGGACAGTTCTAATGAAAAACTGTTTTTT
D: -; size: -; J: TRBJ1-5; length: 13; V: TRBV2; CDR3: CASNREGNQPQHF; DNA: TGTGCCAGCAACAGGGAAGGCAATCAGCCCCAGCATTTT
D: TRBD1; size: -; J: TRBJ2-2; length: 18; V: TRBV7-9; CDR3: CASSSPVTGGRDTGELFF; DNA: TGTGCCAGCAGCTCGCCCGTTACAGGGGGCCGGGACACCGGGGAGCTGTTTTTT
D: TRBD1; size: -; J: TRBJ2-3; length: 15; V: TRBV2; CDR3: CASRRDRSGTDTQYF; DNA: TGTGCCAGCAGGAGGGACAGGTCGGGCACAGATACGCAGTATTTT
D: TRBD1; size: once; J: TRBJ2-2; length: 15; V: TRBV7-9; CDR3: CASSQDRGLTGELFF; DNA: TGTGCCAGCAGTCAGGACAGGGGCCTCACCGGGGAGCTGTTTTTT
D: -; size: -; J: TRBJ1-3; length: 11; V: TRBV5-1; CDR3: CASKGEATIYF; DNA: TGCGCCAGCAAAGGGGAGGCCACCATATATTTT
D: -; size: once; J: TRBJ1-5; length: 13; V: TRBV10-2; CDR3: CAPRGNSNQPQHF; DNA: TGCGCCCCGAGAGGAAATAGCAATCAGCCCCAGCATTTT
D: -; size: -; J: TRBJ2-5; length: 13; V: TRBV28; CDR3: CASTKGGQETQYF; DNA: TGTGCCAGCACCAAGGGAGGTCAAGAGACCCAGTACTTC
D: -; size: -; J: TRBJ2-7; length: 15; V: TRBV9; CDR3: CASSVVTRMSYEQYF; DNA: TGTGCCAGCAGCGTGGTCACGCGGATGTCCTACGAGCAGTACTTC
D: -; size: -; J: TRBJ1-1; length: 15; V: TRBV3-1/TRBV3-2; CDR3: CASSQGGRSATEAFF; DNA: TGTGCCAGCAGCCAAGGGGGCCGCAGCGCCACTGAAGCTTTCTTT
D: -; size: -; J: TRBJ2-5; length: 15; V: TRBV7-6; CDR3: CASSLLAGAVETQYF; DNA: TGTGCCAGCAGCTTATTGGCAGGGGCTGTAGAGACCCAGTACTTC
D: TRBD1; size: -; J: TRBJ2-3; length: 15; V: TRBV5-1; CDR3: CASRAPGGSTDTQYF; DNA: TGCGCCAGCAGGGCCCCAGGGGGAAGCACAGATACGCAGTATTTT
D: -; size: once; J: TRBJ2-7; length: 16; V: TRBV5-6; CDR3: CASSPYSISTTYEQYF; DNA: TGTGCCAGCAGCCCTTACTCCATTTCAACTACCTACGAGCAGTACTTC
D: -; size: once; J: TRBJ1-1; length: 11; V: TRBV7-9; CDR3: CASSPGSKAFF; DNA: TGTGCCAGCAGCCCCGGGAGCAAAGCTTTCTTT
D: TRBD2; size: -; J: TRBJ2-2; length: 16; V: TRBV7-3; CDR3: CASSYSGGINTGELFF; DNA: TGTGCCAGCAGCTATAGCGGGGGTATAAACACCGGGGAGCTGTTTTTT
D: -; size: -; J: TRBJ1-6; length: 14; V: TRBV19; CDR3: CASSIRRRNSPLHF; DNA: TGTGCCAGTAGTATCCGCAGGAGGAATTCACCCCTCCACTTT
D: -; size: -; J: TRBJ1-1; length: 14; V: TRBV7-9; CDR3: CASSLFQVGRQAFF; DNA: TGTGCCAGCAGCTTATTCCAGGTGGGGCGACAAGCTTTCTTT
D: TRBD1; size: -; J: TRBJ1-4; length: 14; V: TRBV5-5; CDR3: CASSLPGQREKLFF; DNA: TGTGCCAGCAGCTTACCGGGACAGAGAGAAAAACTGTTTTTT